This T cell receptor (beta chain) derives from a study of identical twins. General study results and limits: Sharing of beta out-of-frame sequences by twins showed a weaker excess. One should note that invariant MAIT and iNKT cells could partly confound zero-insertion analyses. Donors were not followed over many years; analysis was cross-sectional.

This clonotype showed up just a few times. Antigen specificity is unknown. One end of the junction does not line up with germline, which may come from a read error. Germline CDR1 and CDR2: DFQATT and SNEGSKA (reference sequence). The CDR3 extends over 17 amino acids. MiXCR, applied by TCRdb to the 5' RACE reads, yields one record per CDR3 protein. The table lists roughly 290,000 distinct CDR3 sequences, roughly 10% of them singletons. A further study also used this sample, focusing on yellow fever vaccine responses in identical twins.

The sample taken for sequencing was CD8+ T cells sorted from blood. The clonotype comes from a woman aged 18-29 years in good health. The V and J genes are TRBV20-1 and TRBJ2-1; 12 bases match TRBD1. In DNA form, the CDR3 reads TGCTGTGCTAGAGATTATGGGGACAGGGGGCCCTACAATGAGCAGTTCTTC. Translating it yields CCARDYGDRGPYNEQFF.